The present entry profiles one T cell receptor (beta chain) with its context. This sample is part of a study of blood T cell repertoires in COVID-19. Study in general: T cells, B-cell-depleted T cells, or PBMCs supplied cDNA or gDNA.

The CDR3 has 11 amino acids. Trimming took 6 bases from V and 7 from J, leaving 7 bases between them. The repertoire was sequenced with immunoSEQ multiplex PCR; TCRdb's copy has only in-frame clones and lacks some. The sample yields 200,000 to 300,000 clones, approximately 86% seen once. Specimen: peripheral blood. This clonotype originated in a woman aged 25 to 39 who had recovered from COVID-19. J is TRBJ2-1 and V is TRBV12-3 or TRBV12-4; D ambiguous. DNA for the CDR3: TGTGCCAGCAGCCACGGGAATGAGCAGTTCTTC. Translating it yields CASSHGNEQFF.